This TCR beta chain was captured in a study of blood T cells in healthy people across ages. The overall study: There was about one barcoded beta molecule captured by template switching per two T cells. Findings of the study overall: The long-lived group displayed more naive CD4+ cells, plus higher diversity, than the aged donors did.

From germline, CDR1 is SGHTA and CDR2 FQGNSA. There are 14 residues in the CDR3. V lost 8 bases, J lost 10 bases, and 22 bases lay in between. For the second PCR, which ran for 7 to 11 cycles, a sample-barcoded 5' primer and a J-beta primer mix were used. TCRdb reprocessed the 5' RACE reads with MiXCR, giving one entry per CDR3 protein. This table has 450,000 to 700,000 distinct CDR3 sequences, 27% appearing once. This clonotype was counted a few times. What it recognizes is unknown. They isolated at least 6 million PBMCs from each sample. The TCR comes from a woman in her sixties or seventies in good health. The chain is built from TRBV7-2 and TRBJ2-3; D remains ambiguous. Input material: blood. CDR3 DNA sequence: TGTGCCAGCGGCCTCCGGGTAATGGTCGATGCGCAGTATTTT. It translates to CASGLRVMVDAQYF.